The 20 T cell receptor beta chains below were found in one sample sequenced in a study of T cell responses to AZD1222 COVID-19 vaccine. Sequenced by immunoSEQ multiplex PCR; TCRdb stores in-frame clones only, minus some. The sample lists some 130,000 clones; about 93% were seen once. Sample: peripheral blood, taken on day 0 of AZD1222 vaccination. The origin of the receptors is an adult in good health.

The chain has TRBV7-9 and TRBJ2-7; a possible D gene is TRBD1 (7 bases). Germline-derived CDR1 and CDR2 are SEHNR and FQNEAQ (reference sequence). This CDR3 has 16 amino acids. V gave up 5 bases and J gave up 4 bases, with 21 bases separating them. Written as DNA, the CDR3 is TGTGCCAGCAGCCAGTCCGTACATCCAGGGGGGTACGAGCAGTACTTC. Translating it yields CASSQSVHPGGYEQYF.

This chain connects TRBV4-1 to TRBJ1-3; the match to TRBD1 covers 7 bases. This CDR3 has 18 amino acids. V lost 3 bases and J lost 0; bases outside the gene matches: 11. Germline V gene sequence: CDR1 MGHRA, CDR2 YSYEKL. The DNA of the CDR3 is TGCGCCAGCAGCCAGATCGGGGGACAGTCCCGCTCTGGAAACACCATATATTTT. This encodes CASSQIGGQSRSGNTIYF.

The gene calls are TRBV27 and TRBJ1-4; 7 positions agree with TRBD1. CDR1 and CDR2 (germline): MNHEY, SMNVEV (reference sequence). This CDR3 spans 15 amino acids. The V segment lost 7 bases and the J segment 5 bases; nucleotides outside the gene matches: 10. The CDR3 loop is CASTRTTGMNEKLFF. In DNA, the CDR3 is TGTGCCAGCACCCGTACGACAGGGATGAATGAAAAACTGTTTTTT.

The chain carries TRBV30 and TRBJ2-2, with 10 bases aligning to TRBD2. This CDR3 is built from 15 residues. The trim removed 3 bases at V and 6 bases at J, leaving 7 bases unmatched. Germline CDR1 GTSNPN, CDR2 SVGIG (reference sequence). The CDR3 sequence is CAWSFLAGASGELFF. CDR3 nucleotide sequence: TGTGCCTGGAGCTTTCTAGCGGGAGCGTCCGGGGAGCTGTTTTTT.

CDR3 residues: CASSSAGVGANVLTF. CDR3 coding DNA: TGTGCCAGCAGTTCTGCAGGGGTGGGGGCCAACGTCCTGACTTTC. The V and J genes are TRBV28 and TRBJ2-6; possibly TRBD1 for D (6 bases). This CDR3 spans 15 amino acids. V lost 4 bases and J lost 4, with 11 bases in between. The germline CDR1 and CDR2 sequences are MDHEN and SYDVKM. The full variable domain, rest sourced from reference TRBV28 and TRBJ2-6, is DVKVTQSSRYLVKRTGEKVFLECVQDMDHENMFWYRQDPGLGLRLIYFSYDVKMKEKGDIPEGYSVSREKKERFSLILESASTNQTSMYLCASSSAGVGANVLTFGAGSRLTVL.

The CDR3 region has the DNA TGCGCCAGCAGGGTTGTGGGACAGGGGAATTCACCCCTCCACTTT. Translation: CASRVVGQGNSPLHF. The chain links TRBV4-1 to TRBJ1-6; 10 positions match TRBD1. V was clipped by 6 bases and J by 7 bases; unmatched bases: 6. The CDR3 is 15 amino acids. Germline lookup yields CDR1 MGHRA and CDR2 YSYEKL.

The chain links TRBV6-5 to TRBJ2-7, with 8 bases aligning to TRBD2. The CDR3 has 15 amino acids. CDR1 and CDR2 from the germline V gene are MNHEY and SVGAGI. Trimming took 5 bases from V and 3 from J; bases not matched to a gene: 9. In DNA form, the CDR3 reads TGTGCCAGCAGTCTCCGACTAGCGACCAACTACGAGCAGTACTTC. This translates into CASSLRLATNYEQYF.

The V gene is TRBV5-4, the J gene TRBJ2-3, with D maybe TRBD2 (5 bases). Germline assignment: CDR1 SGHNT and CDR2 YYREEE (reference sequence). The CDR3 covers 15 residues. The V gene lost 4 bases and the J gene lost 4 bases, with 16 bases spanning the gap. In DNA, the CDR3 is TGTGCCAGCAGCGAATCGGGCGGGCCCGCAGATACGCAGTATTTT. Its translation: CASSESGGPADTQYF. The variable domain in full, completed from reference TRBV5-4 and TRBJ2-3, reads ETGVTQSPTHLIKTRGQQVTLRCSSQSGHNTVSWYQQALGQGPQFIFQYYREEENGRGNFPPRFSGLQFPNYSSELNVNALELDDSALYLCASSESGGPADTQYFGPGTRLTVL.

The gene calls are TRBV19 and TRBJ2-5; D possibly uses TRBD1 or TRBD2 (6 bases each). Germline CDR1 and CDR2: LNHDA and SQIVND (reference sequence). Trimming removed 8 bases at V and 5 bases at J, with 15 bases between. This CDR3 region has 13 residues. Written as DNA, the CDR3 is TGTGCCAGTCGCCACGGGGGCCGGGAGACCCAGTACTTC. Residues: CASRHGGRETQYF.

The V and J genes are TRBV18 and TRBJ1-4; D unclear. Per the germline V gene, CDR1 is KGHSH and CDR2 is LQKENI. Trimming pared 3 bases from V and 7 bases from J, leaving 9 bases between. The CDR3 is 13 residues long. In DNA form, the CDR3 reads TGTGCCAGCTCACCTGACACTCCTGAAAAACTGTTTTTT. Protein product: CASSPDTPEKLFF.

V and J are TRBV19 and TRBJ1-1; tentatively, D is TRBD1 (5 bases). With 7 bases removed from V and 3 bases from J, the gap between germline ends came to 15 bases. Germline V gives CDR1 LNHDA, CDR2 SQIVND (reference sequence). The CDR3 contains 14 residues. CDR3 in DNA: TGTGCCAGTAAGGACACCCGGCGGGACACTGAAGCTTTCTTT. It translates to CASKDTRRDTEAFF.

V and J are TRBV20-1 and TRBJ1-1; D unclear. The germline V and J ends were trimmed by 2 bases and 11 bases, with 12 bases remaining between them. The CDR3 length is 11 residues. Per germline, CDR1 DFQATT and CDR2 SNEGSKA (reference sequence). This CDR3 reads CSARRLGEAFF. The CDR3 coding sequence is TGCAGTGCTAGAAGGCTGGGAGAGGCTTTCTTT.

The chain joins TRBV2 to TRBJ1-2, with D possibly TRBD1 on 5 matching bases. Trimming pared 6 bases from V and 0 bases from J, leaving 14 bases between. Germline-derived CDR1 and CDR2 are SNHLY and FYNNEI. There are 15 residues in the CDR3. In nucleotides, the CDR3 is TGTGCCAGCAGCAAAGAGGGGAAAACTAACTATGGCTACACCTTC. This translates into CASSKEGKTNYGYTF.

J is TRBJ2-7 and V is TRBV23-1; D not resolved. TRBV23-1 qualifies as an ORF whose function is uncertain. The CDR3 covers 13 residues. V lost 3 bases, J lost 1 base, and 7 bases lay in between. The chain's CDR3 is CASSHSISYEQYF. The CDR3 region has the DNA TGCGCCAGCAGTCATAGTATATCCTACGAGCAGTACTTC.

The rearrangement uses TRBV19 and TRBJ1-5, with D unclear. The length of the CDR3 is 16 residues. Between the trimmed V and J ends, which lost 4 bases and 0 bases, there was a span of 13 bases. Germline CDR1 reads LNHDA; CDR2 reads SQIVND (reference sequence). CDR3 coding DNA: TGTGCCAGTAGTAATTTTCTCGACACTAGCAATCAGCCCCAGCATTTT. The encoded protein is CASSNFLDTSNQPQHF.

This clone was counted once. The chain uses TRBV19 and TRBJ2-5; D might be TRBD2 (7 bases). Germline V gives CDR1 LNHDA, CDR2 SQIVND (reference sequence). The CDR3 consists of 14 residues. Trimming pared 3 bases from V and 1 base from J, leaving 9 bases between. The CDR3 bases are TGTGCCAGTAGTATGGGAGGGGGCCAAGAGACCCAGTACTTC. This sequence encodes CASSMGGGQETQYF.

The chain is built from TRBV30 and TRBJ2-7; TRBD2 is a possible D gene (6 bases). This CDR3 region has 14 residues. V gave up 0 bases and J gave up 6 bases, with 15 bases separating them. CDR1 and CDR2 from the germline V gene are GTSNPN and SVGIG (reference sequence). DNA of the CDR3: TGTGCCTGGAGTGTTTGGGGGGTATCGGGCGAGCAGTACTTC. Translated, it gives CAWSVWGVSGEQYF.

The rearrangement joins TRBV2 to TRBJ1-2; D is perhaps TRBD1 (6 bases). Trimming stripped 8 bases from V and 1 base from J, with 14 bases between. The CDR3 is made up of 14 amino acids. Germline-derived CDR1 and CDR2 are SNHLY and FYNNEI. The CDR3 nucleotides are TGTGCCAGCTTATACAGGGATCTTAACTATGGCTACACCTTC. It translates to CASLYRDLNYGYTF. The full variable domain, completed using reference TRBV2 and TRBJ1-2, is EPEVTQTPSHQVTQMGQEVILRCVPISNHLYFYWYRQILGQKVEFLVSFYNNEISEKSEIFDDQFSVERPDGSNFTLKIRSTKLEDSAMYFCASLYRDLNYGYTFGSGTRLTVV.

A word on this clone: Sequence at one end of the junction differs from germline and may be a read error. CDR3 amino acids: CASSRLAGTYTQYF. The CDR3 DNA sequence: TGTGCCAGCAGTAGACTAGCGGGCACATATACGCAGTATTTT. V and J are TRBV6-5 and TRBJ2-3; 10 bases align to TRBD2. The germline gives CDR1 MNHEY, CDR2 SVGAGI. This CDR3 region has 14 residues.

The chain combines TRBV30 with TRBJ2-7, with D possibly being TRBD1 (5 bases). The length of the CDR3 is 14 residues. Trimming pared 2 bases from V and 2 bases from J, leaving 13 bases between. Germline V gene lookup returns CDR1 GTSNPN and CDR2 SVGIG (reference sequence). CDR3 residues: CAWSYKGRTYEQYF. Written as DNA, the CDR3 is TGTGCCTGGAGTTATAAGGGGCGAACCTACGAGCAGTACTTC. The whole variable domain, remainder taken from reference TRBV30 and TRBJ2-7, is SQTIHQWPATLVQPVGSPLSLECTVEGTSNPNLYWYRQAAGRGLQLLFYSVGIGQISSEVPQNLSASRPQDRQFILSSKKLLLSDSGFYLCAWSYKGRTYEQYFGPGTRLTVT.